A selection of T cell receptor beta chains follows, all from one sample in a study of T cell repertoires in cytomegalovirus infection. These receptors' antigens are unknown. TCRdb re-analysed the reads in MiXCR, keeping a single row per CDR3 protein. The profile shows 110,000 or so distinct CDR3 sequences, roughly 31% of them singletons. The sequencing here drew on CD8+ T cells from cultured PBMCs, taken from culture after CMV antigen stimulation. The receptors were sampled from a human donor in good health (CMV status not recorded). Some clones in this sample may be carry-over from other donors' samples. Each CDR3 is given with its conserved first and last residue. Fields, in order: J gene, CDR3 length, V gene, clone size, D gene, CDR3 protein, CDR3 DNA. The D gene is left open where the match is weak. Size tells how often a clone was seen (once, few, many) or the class of an expanded clone, and some rows leave it out.

TRBJ2-1	14	TRBV11-2	-	-	CASNPDTASNEQFF	TGTGCCAGCAACCCAGATACGGCTAGCAATGAGCAGTTCTTC
TRBJ2-1	16	TRBV11-2	few	TRBD2	CASSVGPSGVNNEQFF	TGTGCCAGCAGCGTCGGGCCTAGCGGGGTGAACAATGAGCAGTTCTTC
TRBJ1-1	14	TRBV24-1	few	TRBD1	CATSDLRDRGEAFF	TGTGCCACCAGTGATTTAAGGGACAGGGGGGAAGCTTTCTTT
TRBJ1-2	15	TRBV6-6	many	-	CASSLILGRNYGYTF	TGTGCCAGCAGTCTAATACTCGGACGGAACTATGGCTACACCTTC
TRBJ1-1	15	TRBV20-1	many	TRBD1	CSARDPGQDRGEAFF	TGCAGTGCTAGAGACCCGGGACAGGACCGAGGTGAAGCTTTCTTT
TRBJ1-5	15	TRBV15	few	-	CATSRDGVSNQPQHF	TGTGCCACCAGCAGAGATGGGGTGAGCAATCAGCCCCAGCATTTT
TRBJ2-7	15	TRBV19	-	-	CASSIGHGAGYEQYF	TGTGCCAGTAGTATAGGTCACGGCGCCGGCTACGAGCAGTACTTC
TRBJ2-3	17	TRBV20-1	-	TRBD2	CSAPWASGGIGTDTQYF	TGCAGTGCCCCTTGGGCTAGCGGGGGAATAGGCACAGATACGCAGTATTTT
TRBJ1-1	13	TRBV19	few	-	CASSMDTNTEAFF	TGTGCCAGTAGTATGGACACTAACACTGAAGCTTTCTTT
TRBJ2-6	13	TRBV2	few	-	CARDPGGANVLTF	TGTGCCAGGGACCCGGGAGGGGCCAACGTCCTGACTTTC
TRBJ2-2	15	TRBV27	few	-	CASSADGISTGELFF	TGTGCCAGCAGTGCTGACGGGATTAGCACCGGGGAGCTGTTTTTT
TRBJ2-1	14	TRBV12-3/TRBV12-4	few	-	CASSHGTYYNEQFF	TGTGCCAGCAGCCACGGGACATACTACAATGAGCAGTTCTTC
TRBJ2-1	15	TRBV6-1	-	-	CASGFAGALINEQFF	TGTGCCAGCGGCTTTGCGGGGGCGTTAATCAATGAGCAGTTCTTC
TRBJ2-5	15	TRBV11-2	few	TRBD1	CASNTGQGPQGAQYF	TGTGCCAGCAACACCGGACAGGGCCCCCAAGGGGCCCAGTACTTC
TRBJ2-2	12	TRBV27	few	-	CASGHPTGELFF	TGTGCCAGTGGACATCCCACCGGGGAGCTGTTTTTT
TRBJ2-1	12	TRBV4-1	-	-	CASSQGRNEQFF	TGCGCCAGCAGCCAAGGTCGCAATGAGCAGTTCTTC
TRBJ1-5	16	TRBV7-8	many	-	CASSLGGQQPTGIQHF	TGTGCCAGCAGCTTAGGAGGCCAGCAACCAACTGGGATCCAGCATTTT
TRBJ1-4	13	TRBV7-6	many	-	CASSLAVNEKLFF	TGTGCCAGCAGCTTAGCAGTTAATGAAAAACTGTTTTTT
TRBJ2-1	16	TRBV28	-	-	CASSTFGVQTNNEQFF	TGTGCCAGCAGCACTTTTGGGGTCCAAACGAACAATGAGCAGTTCTTC
TRBJ2-7	14	TRBV28	few	TRBD1	CASNYRDRTYEQYF	TGTGCCAGCAACTACCGGGACAGGACCTACGAGCAGTACTTC
TRBJ2-1	15	TRBV7-6	few	-	CASSPGLYSYNEQFF	TGTGCCAGCAGCCCAGGACTTTACTCCTACAATGAGCAGTTCTTC
TRBJ2-7	12	TRBV27	few	-	CASSHVGDEQYF	TGTGCCAGCAGCCACGTCGGGGACGAGCAGTACTTC
TRBJ2-4	13	TRBV19	-	-	CASSAGAGNIQYF	TGTGCCAGTAGTGCAGGGGCCGGAAACATTCAGTACTTC
TRBJ2-7	13	TRBV7-9	few	-	CASSLAGKYEQYF	TGTGCCAGCAGCTTAGCAGGGAAATACGAGCAGTACTTC
TRBJ1-5	14	TRBV6-1	many	-	CASSEVTGGQPQHF	TGTGCCAGCAGTGAAGTAACGGGGGGTCAGCCCCAGCATTTT
TRBJ2-1	14	TRBV6-8	-	-	CASSYWRDYNEQFF	TGTGCCAGCAGTTACTGGCGAGATTACAATGAGCAGTTCTTC
TRBJ2-3	14	TRBV7-2	many	-	CASSLAGAGDTQYF	TGTGCCAGCAGCTTAGCAGGGGCGGGAGATACGCAGTATTTT